These 12 T cell receptor beta chains were sequenced from one sample in a study of cytomegalovirus exposure and HLA in healthy donors. The PCR used 60 Vbeta and 13 Jbeta primers. This table comes from immunoSEQ multiplex PCR, and its TCRdb copy is limited to in-frame clones, with some not included. The repertoire holds 95,000 to 150,000 clones, with over 65% as singletons. Sequenced input: PBMCs. These receptors originate from a man aged 18 to 30 in good health and CMV-seropositive.

The CDR3 sequence is CAGGGPYEQYF. CDR3 in DNA: TGTGCCGGGGGGGGACCCTACGAGCAGTACTTC. The genes are TRBV6-1 and TRBJ2-7, with 7 nucleotides matching TRBD2. V was pared by 11 bases and J by 2 bases, with 3 bases of the junction left unmatched. The CDR3 has 11 residues. CDR1 MNHNS and CDR2 SASEGT come from the germline V gene.

In its sample, this clone was seen a few times. This chain connects TRBV2 to TRBJ2-1, with D hard to call. CDR1 is SNHLY, CDR2 FYNNEI, per germline. V was pared by 6 bases and J by 9 bases, with 6 bases between. CDR3 length: 10 residues. Written as DNA, the CDR3 is TGTGCCAGCAGCCGGTTTGAGCAGTTCTTC. This codes for CASSRFEQFF.

V and J are TRBV28 and TRBJ1-2; tentatively, D is TRBD1 (5 bases). Trimming left V 5 bases short and J 0 bases short, with 16 bases between. Germline V lookup: CDR1 MDHEN, CDR2 SYDVKM. CDR3 length: 16 residues. This CDR3 reads CASSGDGTSPNYGYTF. CDR3 nucleotides: TGTGCCAGCAGTGGCGACGGGACTTCACCTAACTATGGCTACACCTTC.

In this sample, this clone turned up once. The chain has TRBV5-6 and TRBJ2-1, with D perhaps matching TRBD1 (6 bases). Trimming left V 0 bases short and J 9 bases short, with 16 bases between. Germline CDR1 reads SGHDT; CDR2 reads YYEEEE. The CDR3 totals 15 residues. For the CDR3, the DNA is TGTGCCAGCAGCTTGGGTTCAGGGGTTTTCAGTGAGCAGTTCTTC. Translating it yields CASSLGSGVFSEQFF. The full variable domain, with the rest looked up from reference TRBV5-6 and TRBJ2-1, is DAGVTQSPTHLIKTRGQQVTLRCSPKSGHDTVSWYQQALGQGPQFIFQYYEEEERQRGNFPDRFSGHQFPNYSSELNVNALLLGDSALYLCASSLGSGVFSEQFFGPGTRLTVL.

This chain uses TRBV28 with TRBJ2-5; TRBD2 matches 8 bases. The CDR3 has 13 residues. The ends lost 11 bases at V and 2 bases at J; junction bases unmatched: 7. The V gene's germline CDR1 is MDHEN and CDR2 SYDVKM. CDR3 sequence (DNA): TGTGCCGGAATGTCTAGCGGGCAAGAGACCCAGTACTTC. Its translation is CAGMSSGQETQYF.

Many counts were recorded for this clone. The V call is TRBV6-4, the J call TRBJ2-3; TRBD2 aligns across 9 bases. This CDR3 spans 15 amino acids. Looked up from germline, CDR1 is MRHNA and CDR2 is SNTAGT. Trimming cost V 5 bases and J 4 bases; bases outside gene matches: 7. This CDR3 reads CASSQGGGAADTQYF. DNA for the CDR3: TGTGCCAGCAGTCAGGGCGGGGGGGCCGCAGATACGCAGTATTTT.

The V call is TRBV7-9, the J call TRBJ2-1, with 8 positions matching TRBD1. Germline values: CDR1 SEHNR, CDR2 FQNEAQ (reference sequence). CDR3 length: 15 amino acids. V lost 1 base to trimming and J lost 4 bases; unmatched junction nucleotides: 3. CDR3 sequence: CASSLGQGAYNEQFF. CDR3 nucleotide sequence: TGTGCCAGCAGCTTAGGGCAGGGGGCTTACAATGAGCAGTTCTTC. Full variable domain (missing parts from reference TRBV7-9 and TRBJ2-1): DTGVSQNPRHKITKRGQNVTFRCDPISEHNRLYWYRQTLGQGPEFLTYFQNEAQLEKSRLLSDRFSAERPKGSFSTLEIQRTEQGDSAMYLCASSLGQGAYNEQFFGPGTRLTVL.

This rearrangement joins TRBV28 to TRBJ1-2; a possible D gene is TRBD1 (6 bases). Trimming stripped 6 bases from V and 7 bases from J, with 15 bases between. Germline CDR1 and CDR2: MDHEN and SYDVKM. This CDR3 contains 13 residues. CDR3 protein: CASREQGFAGYTF. DNA of the CDR3: TGTGCCAGCAGAGAACAGGGCTTTGCTGGCTACACCTTC.

The chain joins TRBV6-1 to TRBJ1-5; 7 bases fit TRBD1. The CDR3 totals 15 residues. J gave up 2 bases and V 4 bases, and 5 bases lay outside the gene matches. Germline loops: CDR1 MNHNS, CDR2 SASEGT. CDR3 in DNA: TGTGCCAGCAGTGGGGAAGGGGGCGGCAATCAGCCCCAGCATTTT. Translating gives CASSGEGGGNQPQHF.

This clone was counted only a few times. The chain carries TRBV5-5 and TRBJ1-5; a possible D gene is TRBD1 (5 bases). Trimming left V 0 bases short and J 0 bases short, with 10 bases between. CDR3 length: 16 amino acids. Germline lookup yields CDR1 SGHKS and CDR2 YYEKEE (reference sequence). The CDR3 DNA reads TGTGCCAGCAGCTTGGGGGGGGGAACTAGCAATCAGCCCCAGCATTTT. It is translated as CASSLGGGTSNQPQHF.

V gene TRBV6-1 combines with J gene TRBJ2-4; D gene unclear. Trimming cost V 2 bases and J 4 bases, with 18 bases left between them. The V gene's germline CDR1 is MNHNS and CDR2 SASEGT. The CDR3 totals 17 residues. In DNA, the CDR3 is TGTGCCAGCAGTGAACCCCTTGAGGTCCTTGGGAAAAACATTCAGTACTTC. Its translation: CASSEPLEVLGKNIQYF.

CDR3 in amino acids: CASTRQGNYGYTF. DNA of the CDR3: TGCGCCAGCACCCGACAGGGTAACTATGGCTACACCTTC. This chain uses TRBV5-1 with TRBJ1-2; 7 bases map to TRBD1. Germline V gene sequence: CDR1 SGHRS, CDR2 YFSETQ. The CDR3 loop spans 13 amino acids. V lost 6 bases, J lost 1 base, and 3 bases stayed unmatched.